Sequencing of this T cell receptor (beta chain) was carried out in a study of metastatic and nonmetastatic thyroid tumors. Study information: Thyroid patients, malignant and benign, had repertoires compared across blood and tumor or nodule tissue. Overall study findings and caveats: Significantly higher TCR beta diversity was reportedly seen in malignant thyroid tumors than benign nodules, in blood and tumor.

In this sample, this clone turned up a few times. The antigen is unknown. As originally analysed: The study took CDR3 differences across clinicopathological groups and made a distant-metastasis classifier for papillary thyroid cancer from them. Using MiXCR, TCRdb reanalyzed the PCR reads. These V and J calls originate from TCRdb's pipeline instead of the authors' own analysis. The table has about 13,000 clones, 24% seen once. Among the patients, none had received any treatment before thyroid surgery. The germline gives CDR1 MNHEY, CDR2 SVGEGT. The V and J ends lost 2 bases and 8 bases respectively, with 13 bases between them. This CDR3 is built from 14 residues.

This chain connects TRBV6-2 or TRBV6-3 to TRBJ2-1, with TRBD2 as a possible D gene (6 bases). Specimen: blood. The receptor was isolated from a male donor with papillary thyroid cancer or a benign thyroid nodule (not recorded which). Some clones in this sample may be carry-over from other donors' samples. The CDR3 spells CASSYPTSWDEQFF. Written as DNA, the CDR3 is TGTGCCAGCAGTTACCCTACTAGCTGGGATGAGCAGTTCTTC.